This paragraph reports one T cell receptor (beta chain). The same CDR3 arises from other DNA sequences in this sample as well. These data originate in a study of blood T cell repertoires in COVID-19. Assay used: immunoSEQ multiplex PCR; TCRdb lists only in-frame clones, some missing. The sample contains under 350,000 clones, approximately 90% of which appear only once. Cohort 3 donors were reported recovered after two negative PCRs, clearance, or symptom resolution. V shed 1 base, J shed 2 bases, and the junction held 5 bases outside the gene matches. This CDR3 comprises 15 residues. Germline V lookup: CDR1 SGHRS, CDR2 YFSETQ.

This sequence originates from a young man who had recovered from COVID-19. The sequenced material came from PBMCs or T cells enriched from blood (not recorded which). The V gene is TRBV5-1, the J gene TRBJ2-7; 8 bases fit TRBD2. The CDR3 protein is CASSLSAGGTYEQYF. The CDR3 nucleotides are TGCGCCAGCAGCTTGTCGGCGGGAGGAACCTACGAGCAGTACTTC.